The rows below give T cell receptor beta chains drawn from one sample of a study of T cell changes during pregnancy in multiple sclerosis. Using immunoSEQ multiplex PCR, the repertoire was profiled, and TCRdb retains in-frame clones only, with some absent. The sample shows roughly 90,000 clones, around 93% of them seen only once. This sample comprised peripheral blood, obtained in the first trimester of pregnancy. These receptor sequences come from a female donor in good health, enrolled as a control in a pregnancy study. CDR3s include the opening cysteine and the closing phenylalanine or tryptophan. The order of the fields is J gene, D gene, V gene, clone size, CDR3 DNA, CDR3 protein. A D gene is named only where the DNA matches it firmly. The size entry is marked missing in some rows and otherwise reads once, few, many or a size class.

TRBJ2-1,TRBD2,TRBV7-9,.,TGTGCCAGCAGCTTAGCCGTAGCGGGGTTAAGTAATGAGCAGTTCTTC,CASSLAVAGLSNEQFF
TRBJ2-3,.,TRBV9,.,TGTGCCAGCAGCGTCAGACTGATCACAGATACGCAGTATTTT,CASSVRLITDTQYF
TRBJ1-1,TRBD1,TRBV7-8,.,TGTGCCAGCAGCCAGCGGGACAGGTCCATTTTCTTT,CASSQRDRSIFF
TRBJ2-7,.,TRBV19,.,TGTGCCAGTAGGGGAGGTAGCTACGAGCAGTACTTC,CASRGGSYEQYF
TRBJ1-3,.,TRBV5-6,.,TGTGCCAGCAGCTTGGTCGCGGGCTCTGGAAACACCATATATTTT,CASSLVAGSGNTIYF
TRBJ2-5,TRBD2,TRBV28,.,TGTGCCAGCAGTCATACTAGCGGGGGGGCCGCGGAGACCCAGTACTTC,CASSHTSGGAAETQYF
TRBJ2-7,TRBD1,TRBV5-8,.,TGTGCCAGCAGCTTGGGGGTTGGGACAGGGACTGACGAGCAGTACTTC,CASSLGVGTGTDEQYF
TRBJ2-1,.,TRBV28,.,TGTGCCAGCAGTTTATCGAGGGGGTTCCGCTACAATGAGCAGTTCTTC,CASSLSRGFRYNEQFF
TRBJ1-1,.,TRBV6-5,once,TGTGCCAGCATCGGGTTTCAAGCTTTCTTT,CASIGFQAFF
TRBJ1-1,TRBD1,TRBV6-6,.,TGTGCCAGCAGAACAGGGGGCCCTAACACTGAAGCTTTCTTT,CASRTGGPNTEAFF
TRBJ2-1,TRBD1,TRBV6-5,.,TGTGCCAGCAGTTACGACAGGGGCCACTACAATGAGCAGTTCTTC,CASSYDRGHYNEQFF
TRBJ1-3,.,TRBV6-5,.,TGTGCCAGCACCGCGGTTAGCGCTGGAAACACCATATATTTT,CASTAVSAGNTIYF
TRBJ1-3,.,TRBV30,.,TGTGCCTGGAGTGTTAGCACTGGAAACACCATATATTTT,CAWSVSTGNTIYF
TRBJ2-7,TRBD1,TRBV4-1,once,TGCGCCAGCAGCCAGCTACAGGGGGCTGTTTACGAGCAGTACTTC,CASSQLQGAVYEQYF
TRBJ1-5,TRBD1,TRBV7-2,.,TGTGCCAGCAGCTCGGACAGGGTGGGCAATCAGCCCCAGCATTTT,CASSSDRVGNQPQHF
TRBJ1-1,.,TRBV11-2,.,TGTGCCAGCAGCTCCGGGGTAGCAGGCACTGAAGCTTTCTTT,CASSSGVAGTEAFF
TRBJ2-3,TRBD2,TRBV10-3,.,TGTGCCATCAGTAGACTAGCGGGGGGCACAGATACGCAGTATTTT,CAISRLAGGTDTQYF
TRBJ1-1,TRBD1,TRBV7-2,.,TGTGCCAGCAGCCGACAGGGGGACCCTGAAGCTTTCTTT,CASSRQGDPEAFF
TRBJ1-6,TRBD1,TRBV9,few,TGTGCCAGCAGCGGAAGACAGGGGGCCGTTGGGAATTCACCCCTCCACTTT,CASSGRQGAVGNSPLHF
TRBJ2-1,.,TRBV28,.,TGTGCCAGCGGCAGTTACAATGAGCAGTTCTTC,CASGSYNEQFF
TRBJ1-5,TRBD1,TRBV19,.,TGTGCCAGTACCGTGACAGGGAGACAGCCCCAGCATTTT,CASTVTGRQPQHF
TRBJ1-2,.,TRBV10-3,.,TGTGCCATCAGTGAGTCAGCGGGGGGCGGCTACACCTTC,CAISESAGGGYTF
TRBJ2-5,TRBD1,TRBV11-2,.,TGTGCCAGCAGCCCCGGACAGGGACCGATACAAGAGACCCAGTACTTC,CASSPGQGPIQETQYF
TRBJ1-1,.,TRBV6-1,.,TGTGCCAGCAGTGAAGACAGGGCCACTGAAGCTTTCTTT,CASSEDRATEAFF
TRBJ2-3,.,TRBV18,.,TGTGCCAGCTCACCAATGGGACAAAATACGCAGTATTTT,CASSPMGQNTQYF
TRBJ2-1,TRBD2,TRBV7-7,.,TGTGCTAGCAGCCGTGGGGGGGTCGGTGAGCAGTTCTTC,CASSRGGVGEQFF
TRBJ1-6,TRBD1,TRBV18,.,TGTGCCAGCTCACTATCACGACGGGGACAGGGCAATTCACCCCTCCACTTT,CASSLSRRGQGNSPLHF
TRBJ1-1,TRBD1,TRBV29-1,few,TGCAGCGTTCTGGGACAGTTGAACACTGAAGCTTTCTTT,CSVLGQLNTEAFF
TRBJ1-6,.,TRBV4-3,once,TGCGCCAGCAGCCAAGATCCTATAGGGGGTTCACCCCTCCACTTT,CASSQDPIGGSPLHF
TRBJ2-5,TRBD1,TRBV5-4,.,TGTGCCAGCAGCCCTTCGCCGGGACAGCAGTACTTC,CASSPSPGQQYF
TRBJ1-5,.,TRBV28,few,TGTGCCAGCAGTTTTGGAGGACCCCCGCCCCAGCATTTT,CASSFGGPPPQHF